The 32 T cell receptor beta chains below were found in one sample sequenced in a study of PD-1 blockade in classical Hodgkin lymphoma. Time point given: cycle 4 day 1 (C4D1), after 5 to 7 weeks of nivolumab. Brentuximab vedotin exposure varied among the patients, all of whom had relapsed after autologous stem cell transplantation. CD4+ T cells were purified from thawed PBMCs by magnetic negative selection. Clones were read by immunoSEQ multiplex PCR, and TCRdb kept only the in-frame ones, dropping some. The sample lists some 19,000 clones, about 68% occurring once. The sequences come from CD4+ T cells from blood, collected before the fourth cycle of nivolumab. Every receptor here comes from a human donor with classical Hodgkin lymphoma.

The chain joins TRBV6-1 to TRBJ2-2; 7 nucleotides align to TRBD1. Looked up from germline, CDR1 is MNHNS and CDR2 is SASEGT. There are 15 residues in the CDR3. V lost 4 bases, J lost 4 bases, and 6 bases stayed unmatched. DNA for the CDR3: TGTGCCAGCAGTGCCGGACAGGCCCTCACCGGGGAGCTGTTTTTT. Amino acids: CASSAGQALTGELFF.

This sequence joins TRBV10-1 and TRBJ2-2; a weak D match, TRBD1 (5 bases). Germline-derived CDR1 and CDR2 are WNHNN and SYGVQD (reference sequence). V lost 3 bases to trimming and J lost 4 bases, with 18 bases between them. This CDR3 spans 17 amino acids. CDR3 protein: CASSDQNQGVGTGELFF. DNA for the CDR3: TGCGCCAGCAGTGACCAAAACCAGGGTGTGGGCACCGGGGAGCTGTTTTTT.

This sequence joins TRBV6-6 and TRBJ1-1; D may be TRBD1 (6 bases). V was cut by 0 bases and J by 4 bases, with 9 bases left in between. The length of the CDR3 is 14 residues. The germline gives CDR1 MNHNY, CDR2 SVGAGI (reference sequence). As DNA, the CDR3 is TGTGCCAGCAGTTACTCGTCGGGGGCCACTGAAGCTTTCTTT. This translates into CASSYSSGATEAFF.

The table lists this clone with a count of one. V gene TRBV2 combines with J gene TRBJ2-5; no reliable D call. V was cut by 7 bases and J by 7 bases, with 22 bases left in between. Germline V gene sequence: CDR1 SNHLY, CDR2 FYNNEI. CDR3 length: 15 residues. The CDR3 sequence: CASKKGPVEIGTQYF. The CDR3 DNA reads TGTGCCAGCAAAAAAGGGCCCGTAGAAATTGGGACCCAGTACTTC.

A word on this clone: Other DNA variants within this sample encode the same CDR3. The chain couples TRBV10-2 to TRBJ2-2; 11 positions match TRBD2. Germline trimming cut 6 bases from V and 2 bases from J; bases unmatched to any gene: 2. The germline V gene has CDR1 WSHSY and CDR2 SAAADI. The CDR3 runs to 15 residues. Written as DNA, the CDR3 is TGCGCCAGCAGGCTAGCGGGAGGAAACACCGGGGAGCTGTTTTTT. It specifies CASRLAGGNTGELFF.

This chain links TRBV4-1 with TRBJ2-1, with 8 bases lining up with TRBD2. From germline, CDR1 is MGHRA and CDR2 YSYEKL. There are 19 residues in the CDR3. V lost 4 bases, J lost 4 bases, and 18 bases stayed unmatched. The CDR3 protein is CASSPLPPSGYLRYNEQFF. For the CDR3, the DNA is TGCGCCAGCAGCCCTCTGCCACCTAGCGGGTACCTCCGGTACAATGAGCAGTTCTTC.

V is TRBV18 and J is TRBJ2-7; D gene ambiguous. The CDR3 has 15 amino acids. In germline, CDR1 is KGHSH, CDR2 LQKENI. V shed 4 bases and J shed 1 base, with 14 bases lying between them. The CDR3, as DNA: TGTGCCAGCTCACGTTCCATTGTTCAATCCTACGAGCAGTACTTC. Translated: CASSRSIVQSYEQYF.

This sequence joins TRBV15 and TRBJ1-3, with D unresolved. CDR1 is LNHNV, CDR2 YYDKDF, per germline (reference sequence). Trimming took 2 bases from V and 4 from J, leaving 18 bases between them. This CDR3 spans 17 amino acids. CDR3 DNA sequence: TGTGCCACCAGCAGATTTGCATTGGCAAACCGAGGAAACACCATATATTTT. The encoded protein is CATSRFALANRGNTIYF.

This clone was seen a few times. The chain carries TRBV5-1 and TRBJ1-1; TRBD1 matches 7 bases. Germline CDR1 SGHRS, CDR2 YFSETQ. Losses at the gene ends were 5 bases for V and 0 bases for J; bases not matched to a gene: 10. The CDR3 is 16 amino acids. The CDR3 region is CASRPGQQWMNTEAFF. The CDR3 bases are TGCGCCAGCAGACCGGGACAGCAGTGGATGAACACTGAAGCTTTCTTT. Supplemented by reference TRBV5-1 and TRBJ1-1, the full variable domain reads KAGVTQTPRYLIKTRGQQVTLSCSPISGHRSVSWYQQTPGQGLQFLFEYFSETQRNKGNFPGRFSGRQFSNSRSEMNVSTLELGDSALYLCASRPGQQWMNTEAFFGQGTRLTVV.

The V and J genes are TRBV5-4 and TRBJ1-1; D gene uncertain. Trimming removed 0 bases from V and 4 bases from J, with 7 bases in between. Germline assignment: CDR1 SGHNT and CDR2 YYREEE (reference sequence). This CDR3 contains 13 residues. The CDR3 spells CASSLGGSTEAFF. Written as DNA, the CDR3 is TGTGCCAGCAGCTTGGGAGGGTCCACTGAAGCTTTCTTT.

CDR3 region: CASSYSRGSYTDTQYF. DNA for the CDR3: TGTGCCAGCAGTTACTCGAGGGGGTCCTACACAGATACGCAGTATTTT. J is TRBJ2-3 and V is TRBV6-5; tentative D call: TRBD1 (6 bases). V was cut by 0 bases and J by 2 bases, with 12 bases left in between. Looked up from germline, CDR1 is MNHEY and CDR2 is SVGAGI. This CDR3 has 16 residues.

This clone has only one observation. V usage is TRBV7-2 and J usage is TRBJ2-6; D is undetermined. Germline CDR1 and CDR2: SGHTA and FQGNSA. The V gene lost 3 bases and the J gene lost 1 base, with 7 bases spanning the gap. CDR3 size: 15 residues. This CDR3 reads CASSFDRSGANVLTF. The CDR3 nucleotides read TGTGCCAGCAGCTTTGACCGGTCTGGGGCCAACGTCCTGACTTTC.

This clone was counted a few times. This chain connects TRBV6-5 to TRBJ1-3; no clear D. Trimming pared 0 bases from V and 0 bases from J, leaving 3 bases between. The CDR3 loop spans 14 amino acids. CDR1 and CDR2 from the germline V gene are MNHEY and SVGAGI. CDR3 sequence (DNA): TGTGCCAGCAGTTACTCCCACTCTGGAAACACCATATATTTT. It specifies CASSYSHSGNTIYF.

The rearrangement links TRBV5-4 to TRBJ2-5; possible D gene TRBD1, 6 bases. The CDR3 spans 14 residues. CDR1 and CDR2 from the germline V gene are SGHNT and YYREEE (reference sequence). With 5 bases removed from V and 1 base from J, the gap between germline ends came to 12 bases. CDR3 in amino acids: CASSPQGIQETQYF. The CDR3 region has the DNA TGTGCCAGCAGTCCCCAGGGGATCCAAGAGACCCAGTACTTC. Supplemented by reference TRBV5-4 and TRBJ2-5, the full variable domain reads ETGVTQSPTHLIKTRGQQVTLRCSSQSGHNTVSWYQQALGQGPQFIFQYYREEENGRGNFPPRFSGLQFPNYSSELNVNALELDDSALYLCASSPQGIQETQYFGPGTRLLVL.

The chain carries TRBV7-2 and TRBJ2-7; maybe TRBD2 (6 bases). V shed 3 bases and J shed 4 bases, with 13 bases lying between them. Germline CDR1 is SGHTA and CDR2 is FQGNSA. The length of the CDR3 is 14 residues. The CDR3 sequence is CASSLSGGSYEQYF. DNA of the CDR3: TGTGCCAGCAGCTTGTCTGGGGGGTCGTACGAGCAGTACTTC.

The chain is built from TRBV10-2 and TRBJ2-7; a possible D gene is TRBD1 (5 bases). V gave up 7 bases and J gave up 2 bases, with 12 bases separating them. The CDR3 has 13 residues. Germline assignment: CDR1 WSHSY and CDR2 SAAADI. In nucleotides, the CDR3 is TGCGCCAGCAAGAGCAGGGATCCCTACGAGCAGTACTTC. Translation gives CASKSRDPYEQYF.

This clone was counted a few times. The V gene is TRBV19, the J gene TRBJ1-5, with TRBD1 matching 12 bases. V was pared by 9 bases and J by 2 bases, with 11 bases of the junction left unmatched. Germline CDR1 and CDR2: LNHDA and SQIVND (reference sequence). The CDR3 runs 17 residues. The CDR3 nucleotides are TGTGCCAGCCAGTCCCGGGACAGGGGGCAGGGCAATCAGCCCCAGCATTTT. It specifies CASQSRDRGQGNQPQHF. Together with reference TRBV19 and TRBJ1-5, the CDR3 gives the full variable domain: DGGITQSPKYLFRKEGQNVTLSCEQNLNHDAMYWYRQDPGQGLRLIYYSQIVNDFQKGDIAEGYSVSREKKESFPLTVTSAQKNPTAFYLCASQSRDRGQGNQPQHFGDGTRLSIL.

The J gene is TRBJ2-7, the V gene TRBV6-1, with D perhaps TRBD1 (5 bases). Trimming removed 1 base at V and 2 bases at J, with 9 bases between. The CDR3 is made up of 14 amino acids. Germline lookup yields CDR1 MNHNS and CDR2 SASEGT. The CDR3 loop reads CASSEGRGPYEQYF. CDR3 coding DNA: TGTGCCAGCAGTGAAGGTAGGGGCCCCTACGAGCAGTACTTC.

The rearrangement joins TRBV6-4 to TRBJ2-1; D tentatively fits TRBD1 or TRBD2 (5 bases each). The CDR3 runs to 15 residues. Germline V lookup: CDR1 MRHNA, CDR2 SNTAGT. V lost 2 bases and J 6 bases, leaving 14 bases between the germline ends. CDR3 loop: CASSDKRREPNEQFF. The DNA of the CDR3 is TGTGCCAGCAGTGACAAGCGCAGGGAGCCCAATGAGCAGTTCTTC.

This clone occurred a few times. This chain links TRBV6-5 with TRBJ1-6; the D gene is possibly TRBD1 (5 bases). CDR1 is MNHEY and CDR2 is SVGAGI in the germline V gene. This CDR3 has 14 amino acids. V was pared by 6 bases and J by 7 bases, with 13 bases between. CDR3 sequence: CASREAGLNSPLHF. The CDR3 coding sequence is TGTGCCAGCAGGGAGGCGGGGCTGAATTCACCCCTCCACTTT.

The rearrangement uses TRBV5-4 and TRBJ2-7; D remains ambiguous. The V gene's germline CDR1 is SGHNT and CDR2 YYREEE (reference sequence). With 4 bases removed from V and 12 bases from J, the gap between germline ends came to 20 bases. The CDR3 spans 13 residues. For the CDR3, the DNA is TGTGCCAGCAGCACCCTGGACGGAGTTTATAGGTACTTC. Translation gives CASSTLDGVYRYF.

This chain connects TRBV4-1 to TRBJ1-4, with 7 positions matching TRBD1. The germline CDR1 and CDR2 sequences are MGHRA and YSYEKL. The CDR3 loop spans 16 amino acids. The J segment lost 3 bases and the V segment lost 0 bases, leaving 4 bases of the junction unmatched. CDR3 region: CASSQDSGGSNEKLFF. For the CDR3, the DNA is TGCGCCAGCAGCCAAGATTCAGGGGGATCTAATGAAAAACTGTTTTTT.

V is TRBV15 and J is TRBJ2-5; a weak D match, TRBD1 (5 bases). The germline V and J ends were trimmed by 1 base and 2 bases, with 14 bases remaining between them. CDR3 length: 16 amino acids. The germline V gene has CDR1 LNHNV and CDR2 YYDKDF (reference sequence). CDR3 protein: CATSRGRGMVQETQYF. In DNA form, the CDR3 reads TGTGCCACCAGCAGAGGAAGGGGTATGGTACAAGAGACCCAGTACTTC. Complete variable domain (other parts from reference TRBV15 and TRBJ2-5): DAMVIQNPRYQVTQFGKPVTLSCSQTLNHNVMYWYQQKSSQAPKLLFHYYDKDFNNEADTPDNFQSRRPNTSFCFLDIRSPGLGDTAMYLCATSRGRGMVQETQYFGPGTRLLVL.

CDR3 loop: CAISESSNTQYF. For the CDR3, the DNA is TGTGCCATCAGTGAGTCCAGCAATACGCAGTATTTT. The rearrangement joins TRBV10-3 to TRBJ2-3; D gene ambiguous. The CDR3 runs to 12 residues. Germline V gene sequence: CDR1 ENHRY, CDR2 SYGVKD. V lost 0 bases to trimming and J lost 7 bases, with 5 bases between them.

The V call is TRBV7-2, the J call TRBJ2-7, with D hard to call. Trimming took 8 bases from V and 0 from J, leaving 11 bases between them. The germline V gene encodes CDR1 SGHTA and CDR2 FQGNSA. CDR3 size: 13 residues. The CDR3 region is CASSLHSSYEQYF. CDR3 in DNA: TGTGCCAGCTCCTTGCACAGCTCCTACGAGCAGTACTTC.

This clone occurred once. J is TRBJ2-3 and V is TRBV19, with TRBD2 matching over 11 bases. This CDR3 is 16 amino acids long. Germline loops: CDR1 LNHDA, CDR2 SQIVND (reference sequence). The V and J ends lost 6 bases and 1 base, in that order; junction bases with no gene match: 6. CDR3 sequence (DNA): TGTGCCAGTAGCAATTGGGGACTAGCGGGCACAGATACGCAGTATTTT. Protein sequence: CASSNWGLAGTDTQYF. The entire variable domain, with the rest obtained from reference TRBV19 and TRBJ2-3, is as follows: DGGITQSPKYLFRKEGQNVTLSCEQNLNHDAMYWYRQDPGQGLRLIYYSQIVNDFQKGDIAEGYSVSREKKESFPLTVTSAQKNPTAFYLCASSNWGLAGTDTQYFGPGTRLTVL.

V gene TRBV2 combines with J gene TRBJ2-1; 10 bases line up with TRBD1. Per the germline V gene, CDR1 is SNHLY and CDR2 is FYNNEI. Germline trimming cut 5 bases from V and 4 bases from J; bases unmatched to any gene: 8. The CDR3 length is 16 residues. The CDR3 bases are TGTGCCAGCAGTCCTCCGGGACAGGGGAGTTACAATGAGCAGTTCTTC. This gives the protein CASSPPGQGSYNEQFF.

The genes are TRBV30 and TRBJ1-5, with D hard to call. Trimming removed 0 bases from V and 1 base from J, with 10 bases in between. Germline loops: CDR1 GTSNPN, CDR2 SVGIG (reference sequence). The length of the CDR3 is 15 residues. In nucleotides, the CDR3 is TGTGCCTGGAGTGTGGGCAGTCGGAGCAATCAGCCCCAGCATTTT. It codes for CAWSVGSRSNQPQHF. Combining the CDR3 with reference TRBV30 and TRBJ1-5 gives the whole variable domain SQTIHQWPATLVQPVGSPLSLECTVEGTSNPNLYWYRQAAGRGLQLLFYSVGIGQISSEVPQNLSASRPQDRQFILSSKKLLLSDSGFYLCAWSVGSRSNQPQHFGDGTRLSIL.

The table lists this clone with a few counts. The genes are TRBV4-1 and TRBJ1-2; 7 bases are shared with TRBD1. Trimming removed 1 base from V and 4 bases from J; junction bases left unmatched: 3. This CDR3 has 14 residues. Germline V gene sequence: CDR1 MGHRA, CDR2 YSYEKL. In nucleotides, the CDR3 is TGCGCCAGCAGCCAAGGACAGGGAGGCTATGGCTACACCTTC. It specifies CASSQGQGGYGYTF.

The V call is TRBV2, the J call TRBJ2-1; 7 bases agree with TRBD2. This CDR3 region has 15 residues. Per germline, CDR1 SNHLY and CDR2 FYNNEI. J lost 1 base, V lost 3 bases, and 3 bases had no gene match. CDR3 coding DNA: TGTGCCAGCAGTGATTCCGGGGGGTCCTACAATGAGCAGTTCTTC. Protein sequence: CASSDSGGSYNEQFF.

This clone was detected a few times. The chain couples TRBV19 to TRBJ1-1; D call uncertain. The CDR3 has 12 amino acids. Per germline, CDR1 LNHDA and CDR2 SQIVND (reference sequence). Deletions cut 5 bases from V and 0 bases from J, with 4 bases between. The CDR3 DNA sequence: TGTGCCAGTAGTTACATGAACACTGAAGCTTTCTTT. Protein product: CASSYMNTEAFF.

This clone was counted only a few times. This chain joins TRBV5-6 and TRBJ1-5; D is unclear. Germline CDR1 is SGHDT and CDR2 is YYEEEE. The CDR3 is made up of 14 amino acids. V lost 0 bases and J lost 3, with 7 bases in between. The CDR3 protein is CASSLGSVNQPQHF. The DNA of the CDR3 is TGTGCCAGCAGCTTGGGTTCTGTCAATCAGCCCCAGCATTTT.